Here is one TCR beta chain with its context. Its cognate antigen is unknown. Assay: immunoSEQ multiplex PCR; the TCRdb copy retains only in-frame clones and omits some. This sample has 13,000 or so clones, with roughly 70% found just once. The data stem from a study of immune cell composition in non-small cell lung cancer. The CDR3 has 14 amino acids. CDR1 and CDR2 (germline): SSHAT, FNYEAQ (reference sequence). V lost 10 bases and J lost 0, with 12 bases in between. Study-wide points: Dominant in vivo tumour-associated clones were not shown to share tumour-reactive sequences.

Sequencing input: lung tumor tissue. This receptor was taken from a human donor with non-small cell lung cancer. The gene calls are TRBV7-7 and TRBJ2-2; unclear D gene. This CDR3 is CATAEYSNTGELFF. Here the CDR3 DNA reads TGTGCCACCGCGGAGTATTCGAACACCGGGGAGCTGTTTTTT.